Listed here is a single TCR beta chain. The target antigen is unknown. The data are from a study of response to subunit inactivated influenza vaccine. The CDR3 consists of 14 residues. Losses at the gene ends were 4 bases for V and 6 bases for J; bases not matched to a gene: 7. Germline assignment: CDR1 SGHNT and CDR2 YYREEE (reference sequence). Notes on the study in general: Every seasonal influenza vaccination brings in few new T cells, the authors suggested.

TCRdb re-called the RT-PCR reads with MiXCR, one entry per CDR3 protein. The repertoire has more than 200,000 distinct CDR3 sequences, 10% to 15% of them found once; the top ten carry approximately 8.3%. The TCR was taken from a man aged 50 or older who received an inactivated influenza vaccine. Sequenced here: non-naive T cells sorted from PBMCs, sampled approximately 15 days before vaccination. This chain connects TRBV5-4 to TRBJ2-1, with 7 nucleotides matching TRBD1. The CDR3 region has the DNA TGTGCCAGCAGCCCATTACAGGGGCGCAATGAGCAGTTCTTC. Translation gives CASSPLQGRNEQFF.